This T cell receptor beta chain was sequenced in a study of identical twins. Template switching, a step in the protocol, added a universal primer site, and cDNA carried unique molecular identifiers. TCRdb re-called the 5' RACE reads with MiXCR, one entry per CDR3 protein. The sample holds 430,000 or so distinct CDR3 sequences, approximately 24% seen once. The CDR3 is 16 amino acids. The germline V gene has CDR1 SGHTA and CDR2 FQGNSA. V was clipped by 0 bases and J by 4 bases; unmatched bases: 5. The table lists this clonotype with many counts. Its antigen is not known. Overall study findings and caveats: There were fewer insertions in abundant cord blood beta clonotypes, but memory repertoires showed no such pattern.

The data also belong to a second study, concerning T cells expressing NK-cell markers. That publication notes: Unclear, still, was the HCMV specificity of the expanded NKG2C+ T cell clones.

The chain combines TRBV7-2 with TRBJ2-7; 11 bases map to TRBD2. The receptor was isolated from a woman aged 18-29 years in good health. Sequencing was done on a sample of CD4+ T cells sorted from blood. This chain's CDR3 is CASSLASTSGSYEQYF. The CDR3 region has the DNA TGTGCCAGCAGCTTAGCGAGTACTAGCGGGAGTTACGAGCAGTACTTC.